A single T cell receptor (beta chain) is shown here with its context. The data originate from a study of blood T cell repertoires in COVID-19. The overall study: PBMCs, B-cell-depleted T cells, or T cells provided the cDNA or gDNA that made up the material.

V lost 0 bases, J lost 2 bases, and 10 bases lay in between. CDR1 is LNHNV and CDR2 is YYDKDF in the germline V gene (reference sequence). This CDR3 comprises 15 residues. As handled by the study authors: Scientists estimated how many nucleated cells there were by amplifying reference gene primers. The repertoire was sequenced with immunoSEQ multiplex PCR; TCRdb's copy has only in-frame clones and lacks some. That table is the source of V, J and clone size, and D and trimming were worked out from the DNA. The table lists about 190,000 clones, roughly nine tenths of them singletons. The TCR comes from a man between 70 and 80 years old with active or convalescent COVID-19. Sequenced input: peripheral blood. The chain joins TRBV15 to TRBJ1-1; D is uncertain. The CDR3 nucleotides are TGTGCCACCAGCAGAGATCGTACAGCCAACACTGAAGCTTTCTTT. Its protein product is CATSRDRTANTEAFF.